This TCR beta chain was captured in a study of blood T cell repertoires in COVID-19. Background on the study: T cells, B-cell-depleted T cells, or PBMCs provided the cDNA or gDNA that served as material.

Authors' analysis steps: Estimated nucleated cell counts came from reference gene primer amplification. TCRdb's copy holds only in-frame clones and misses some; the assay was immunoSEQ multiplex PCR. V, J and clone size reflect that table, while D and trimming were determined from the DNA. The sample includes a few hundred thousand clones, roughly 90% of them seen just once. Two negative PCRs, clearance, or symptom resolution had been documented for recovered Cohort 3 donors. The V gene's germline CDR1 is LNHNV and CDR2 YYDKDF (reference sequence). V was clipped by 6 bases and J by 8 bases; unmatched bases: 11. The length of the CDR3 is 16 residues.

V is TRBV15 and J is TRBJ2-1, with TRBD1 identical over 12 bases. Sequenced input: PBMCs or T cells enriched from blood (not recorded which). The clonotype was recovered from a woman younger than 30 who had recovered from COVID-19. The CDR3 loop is CATSRDRGPGLDEQFF. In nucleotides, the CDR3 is TGTGCCACCAGTCGGGACAGGGGGCCGGGTCTCGATGAGCAGTTCTTC.